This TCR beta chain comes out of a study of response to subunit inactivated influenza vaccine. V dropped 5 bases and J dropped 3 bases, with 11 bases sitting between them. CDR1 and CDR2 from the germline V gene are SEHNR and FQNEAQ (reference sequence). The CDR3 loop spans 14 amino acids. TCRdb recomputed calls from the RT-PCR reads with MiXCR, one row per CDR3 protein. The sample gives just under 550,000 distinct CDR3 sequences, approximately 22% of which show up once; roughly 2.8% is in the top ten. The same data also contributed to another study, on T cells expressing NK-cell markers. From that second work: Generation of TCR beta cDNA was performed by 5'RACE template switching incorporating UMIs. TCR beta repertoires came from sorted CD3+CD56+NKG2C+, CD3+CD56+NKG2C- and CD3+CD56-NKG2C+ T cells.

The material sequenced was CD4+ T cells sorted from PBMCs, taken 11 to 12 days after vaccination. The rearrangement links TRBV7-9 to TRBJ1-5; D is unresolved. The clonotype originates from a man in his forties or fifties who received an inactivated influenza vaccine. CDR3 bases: TGTGCCAGCAGCCCTCCCGGGCCCAATCAGCCCCAGCATTTT. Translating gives CASSPPGPNQPQHF.